The 9 T cell receptor beta chains reported below all come from one sample, sequenced in a study of T cell clones after liver transplantation. Some clones are missing from TCRdb's copy, which holds only in-frame ones; the method was immunoSEQ multiplex PCR. This table has 50,000 to 60,000 clones, less than 75% appearing once. The input for sequencing was CD4+ T cells from blood, taken at the 22-month timepoint. The receptor source for this set is a human patient who received a liver transplant. Some T cells may be supplied by the graft donor.

The J gene is TRBJ1-5, the V gene TRBV10-3, with TRBD1 as a possible D gene (6 bases). The CDR3 totals 18 residues. Trimming removed 3 bases at V and 2 bases at J, with 20 bases between. Germline CDR1 reads ENHRY; CDR2 reads SYGVKD. For the CDR3, the DNA is TGTGCCATCAGTGACTCCAAGCGGGGGGGCGAAGGCAATCAGCCCCAGCATTTT. This codes for CAISDSKRGGEGNQPQHF.

The chain is built from TRBV20-1 and TRBJ2-4; 8 bases match TRBD2. The CDR3 runs 11 residues. The germline V gene encodes CDR1 DFQATT and CDR2 SNEGSKA (reference sequence). The junction had 1 base not matched to a gene; V was cut back by 4 bases and J by 8 bases. In nucleotides, the CDR3 is TGCAGTGCTAACGGGAGGGACATTCAGTACTTC. It is translated as CSANGRDIQYF.

V and J are TRBV7-3 and TRBJ2-5; 10 bases align to TRBD2. The junction had 3 bases not matched to a gene; V was cut back by 3 bases and J by 5 bases. The CDR3 extends over 14 amino acids. From germline, CDR1 is SGHTA and CDR2 FQGTGA. CDR3 DNA: TGTGCCAGCAGCTTCTCTAGCGGGGGTGAGACCCAGTACTTC. It codes for CASSFSSGGETQYF. Drawing the rest from reference TRBV7-3 and TRBJ2-5, the complete variable domain is GAGVSQTPSNKVTEKGKYVELRCDPISGHTALYWYRQSLGQGPEFLIYFQGTGAADDSGLPNDRFFAVRPEGSVSTLKIQRTERGDSAVYLCASSFSSGGETQYFGPGTRLLVL.

The V call is TRBV6-5, the J call TRBJ1-5, with 7 nucleotides matching TRBD1. Germline CDR1 reads MNHEY; CDR2 reads SVGAGI. V lost 3 bases, J lost 3 bases, and 5 bases stayed unmatched. CDR3 length equals 15 residues. This CDR3 reads CASSYIRGDNQPQHF. The CDR3 coding sequence is TGTGCCAGCAGTTATATCAGGGGGGACAATCAGCCCCAGCATTTT.

The chain uses TRBV6-1 and TRBJ1-2, with 7 bases identical to TRBD1. CDR3 length: 12 residues. Germline-derived CDR1 and CDR2 are MNHNS and SASEGT. The V gene end was trimmed by 4 bases and the J gene end by 4 bases; junction bases not matched to a gene: 0. As DNA, the CDR3 is TGTGCCAGCAGTGGGGACAGCTATGGCTACACCTTC. Amino acids: CASSGDSYGYTF.

CDR3 DNA: TGTGCCAGCAGCTTAAACGGGGGAGACTATGGCTACACCTTC. This codes for CASSLNGGDYGYTF. This chain uses TRBV7-3 with TRBJ1-2, with a possible D match to TRBD1 (5 bases). CDR1 SGHTA and CDR2 FQGTGA come from the germline V gene. CDR3 length: 14 amino acids. Trimming shortened V by 1 base and J by 3 bases, and 9 bases separated the two germline ends.

J is TRBJ2-2 and V is TRBV7-3; 7 bases line up with TRBD1. This CDR3 comprises 14 residues. Unmatched junction bases numbered 4, after V lost 4 bases and J lost 5 bases. Germline V CDR1 and CDR2: SGHTA, FQGTGA. The DNA for the CDR3 is TGTGCCAGCAGCTGGCAGGGGGAAACCGGGGAGCTGTTTTTT. It encodes CASSWQGETGELFF.

V and J are TRBV2 and TRBJ2-3, with 8 bases matching TRBD1. The CDR3 is 16 residues long. Per germline, CDR1 SNHLY and CDR2 FYNNEI. Losses at the gene ends were 4 bases for V and 4 bases for J; bases not matched to a gene: 10. The CDR3 reads CASSGRAGGFADTQYF. The CDR3 coding sequence is TGTGCCAGCAGTGGAAGAGCAGGGGGCTTCGCAGATACGCAGTATTTT.

The V gene is TRBV7-8, the J gene TRBJ1-1, with TRBD1 identical over 9 bases. The CDR3 extends over 13 amino acids. Unmatched junction bases numbered 11, after V lost 5 bases and J lost 13 bases. Looked up from germline, CDR1 is SGHVS and CDR2 is FQNEAQ. CDR3 nucleotides: TGTGCCAGCAGCCCAAGGGACAGGGTCCAAGGTTTCTTT. It codes for CASSPRDRVQGFF. Combining the CDR3 with reference TRBV7-8 and TRBJ1-1 gives the whole variable domain GAGVSQSPRYKVAKRGQDVALRCDPISGHVSLFWYQQALGQGPEFLTYFQNEAQLDKSGLPSDRFFAERPEGSVSTLKIQRTQQEDSAVYLCASSPRDRVQGFFGQGTRLTVV.